This T cell receptor (beta chain) was sequenced in a study of vaccination and CD4 T cells after COVID-19. Study information: The convalescent population consisted of six males and four females, two of whom were of Hispanic ethnicity.

This clonotype occurred a few times. Its antigen is currently unknown. The assay that was used to sequence DNA from cultured CD4+ T cells was the Oncomine TCR Beta short-read assay. One entry per CDR3 protein, called by TCRdb with MiXCR from the PCR reads. Found here are nearly 10,000 distinct CDR3 sequences, around 38% of them singletons; the top ten hold roughly an eighth. Germline CDR1 reads SGHTA; CDR2 reads FQGNSA. The V and J ends lost 5 bases and 1 base respectively, with 8 bases between them. The CDR3 covers 13 residues. Stated treatment: roughly 10-day PBMC culture with coronavirus spike peptide pools or control peptides (ViraFEST assay). During the years 2011-2018, before the COVID-19 pandemic, the unexposed donor's CD4+ T cells were collected. Fresh medium (containing IL-2) replaced half the medium on days 3 and 7.

This sequence joins TRBV7-2 and TRBJ1-1; D uncertain. Sequenced input: CD4+ T cells from blood, cultured in vitro. This receptor was taken from a human donor in good health. The CDR3 sequence is CASSTRQNTEAFF. The DNA for the CDR3 is TGTGCCAGCAGCACCAGACAGAACACTGAAGCTTTCTTT.